This TCR beta chain was captured in a study of OX40 agonist ivuxolimab in advanced cancers. Produced via immunoSEQ multiplex PCR; TCRdb's table is partial and in-frame only. The data show some 70,000 clones, about nine tenths seen once. Trimming took off 9 bases at V and 4 bases at J, with 12 bases between the two ends. The CDR3 loop spans 12 amino acids. Germline CDR1 MDHEN, CDR2 SYDVKM. Study-wide results and limits: Also present in some nonresponders was a low level of normalized T-cell clonal expansion.

This clone came up a few times. Its specificity is not known. The TCR was taken from an adult with an advanced solid tumor such as melanoma, head and neck, liver or kidney cancer. The sample consisted of CD4+ or CD8+ T cells sorted from blood, taken in a trial of the OX40 agonist ivuxolimab. The chain has TRBV28 and TRBJ1-2; a possible D gene is TRBD1 (5 bases). The CDR3 DNA sequence: TGTGCCAGTAGCGGGGGTGGCTATGGCTACACCTTC. Amino acid sequence: CASSGGGYGYTF.